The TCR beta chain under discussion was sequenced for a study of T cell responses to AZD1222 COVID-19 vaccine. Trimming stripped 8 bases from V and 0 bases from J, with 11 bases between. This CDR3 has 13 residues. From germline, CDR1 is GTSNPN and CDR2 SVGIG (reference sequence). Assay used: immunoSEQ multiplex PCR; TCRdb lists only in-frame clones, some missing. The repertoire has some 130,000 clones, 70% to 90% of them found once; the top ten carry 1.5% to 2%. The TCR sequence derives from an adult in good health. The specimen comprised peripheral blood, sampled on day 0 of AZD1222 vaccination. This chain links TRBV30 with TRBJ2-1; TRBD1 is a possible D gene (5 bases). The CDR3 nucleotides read TGTGCCGGGCGTAGGGGCTCCTACAATGAGCAGTTCTTC. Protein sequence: CAGRRGSYNEQFF.